Listed below are T cell receptor beta chains from one sample, sequenced in a study of T-cell memory formation after mild COVID-19. MiXCR, run by TCRdb on the 5' RACE reads, gives a single entry per CDR3 protein. The sample records approximately 250,000 distinct CDR3 sequences, 15% to 20% being singletons. The sequenced material came from PBMCs or a T cell subset sorted from them (not recorded which). Receptors were obtained from a young man who had mild COVID-19 (a few samples of this study predate the infection). Cell type and time point are not known. Both conserved end residues are part of each CDR3. D genes are given only for firm matches. Where a row states a size, it is once, few, many or the class of an expanded clone; other rows omit it.

CDR3 protein,CDR3 DNA,J gene,D gene,CDR3 length,V gene,clone size
CASSYGNEQFF,TGTGCCAGCAGCTATGGCAATGAGCAGTTCTTC,TRBJ2-1,.,11,TRBV7-8,few
CASSERNTDTQYF,TGTGCCAGCAGCGAGCGAAACACAGATACGCAGTATTTT,TRBJ2-3,.,13,TRBV7-3,few
CASSPLLGKENNEQFF,TGTGCCAGCTCACCCCTGCTCGGAAAGGAGAACAATGAGCAGTTCTTC,TRBJ2-1,.,16,TRBV18,.
CASSWGTGVFADTQYF,TGTGCCAGCAGCTGGGGGACAGGGGTTTTCGCAGATACGCAGTATTTT,TRBJ2-3,TRBD1,16,TRBV5-5,.
CASRREGNSPLHF,TGTGCCAGCAGGAGAGAGGGGAATTCACCCCTCCACTTT,TRBJ1-6,.,13,TRBV28,many
CASSLGELNTEAFF,TGTGCCAGCAGTTTGGGGGAACTGAACACTGAAGCTTTCTTT,TRBJ1-1,.,14,TRBV27,few
CAWTASYTEQYF,TGTGCCTGGACCGCATCTTATACCGAGCAGTACTTC,TRBJ2-7,.,12,TRBV30,few
CASSPRPGTGDYGYTF,TGTGCCAGCAGCCCTCGTCCCGGGACAGGGGACTATGGCTACACCTTC,TRBJ1-2,TRBD1,16,TRBV12-3/TRBV12-4,.
CASSRGRRRQETQYF,TGTGCCAGCAGTCGTGGAAGAAGGCGACAAGAGACCCAGTACTTC,TRBJ2-5,.,15,TRBV7-2,few
CASSSPLRASGRRHTQYF,TGTGCCAGCAGCTCACCCTTACGGGCTAGCGGACGCAGGCATACGCAGTATTTT,TRBJ2-3,TRBD2,18,TRBV7-9,.
CSVRWTANTEAFF,TGCAGCGTTCGGTGGACCGCGAACACTGAAGCTTTCTTT,TRBJ1-1,.,13,TRBV29-1,.
CASSFGGGALHF,TGCGCCAGCAGCTTCGGGGGAGGAGCCCTCCACTTT,TRBJ1-6,.,12,TRBV5-1,few
CASSGDDLGGARLEDTQYF,TGTGCCAGCAGCGGAGACGACTTAGGGGGGGCCAGGTTGGAAGATACGCAGTATTTT,TRBJ2-3,.,19,TRBV2,.
CASSYWTGGVETQYF,TGTGCCAGCAGTTACTGGACAGGGGGCGTTGAGACCCAGTACTTC,TRBJ2-5,TRBD1,15,TRBV6-6,.
CASSLVRMDSRLYSNQPQHF,TGTGCCAGCAGCTTAGTTCGTATGGACAGCCGCCTCTATAGCAATCAGCCCCAGCATTTT,TRBJ1-5,.,20,TRBV11-2,.
CAISESPGLGPEQFF,TGTGCCATCAGTGAGTCTCCCGGACTAGGCCCTGAGCAGTTCTTC,TRBJ2-1,TRBD2,15,TRBV10-3,.
CASSLEVDRVHYTF,TGCGCCAGCAGCTTGGAGGTGGACAGGGTTCACTACACCTTC,TRBJ1-2,TRBD1,14,TRBV5-1,once
CAASGDDTQYF,TGTGCGGCTAGCGGGGATGATACGCAGTATTTT,TRBJ2-3,TRBD2,11,TRBV12-3/TRBV12-4,.
CASSLFPNEQFF,TGCGCCAGCAGCTTGTTTCCCAATGAGCAGTTCTTC,TRBJ2-1,.,12,TRBV5-1,.
CATSGGGLGGYTF,TGTGCCACCTCCGGCGGGGGACTGGGCGGCTACACCTTC,TRBJ1-2,.,13,TRBV12-3/TRBV12-4,few
CASSLDEAEAFF,TGTGCCAGCAGCTTAGACGAAGCTGAAGCTTTCTTT,TRBJ1-1,.,12,TRBV7-8,many
CASSKRLFPPEMAFF,TGTGCCAGCAGCAAACGCCTCTTCCCGCCAGAGATGGCTTTCTTT,TRBJ1-1,.,15,TRBV5-6,.
CRLDRGDMNTEAFF,TGCAGACTTGACCGAGGGGACATGAACACTGAAGCTTTCTTT,TRBJ1-1,.,14,TRBV20-1,.
CSAITPGRGHTDTQYF,TGCAGTGCTATAACCCCGGGCAGGGGGCACACAGATACGCAGTATTTT,TRBJ2-3,TRBD1,16,TRBV20-1,.
CASKAAGIDTQYF,TGTGCCTCCAAGGCTGCGGGGATAGATACGCAGTATTTT,TRBJ2-3,.,13,TRBV7-2,few
CASSYAQGVNTEAFF,TGCGCCAGCAGCTACGCCCAGGGGGTGAACACTGAAGCTTTCTTT,TRBJ1-1,TRBD1,15,TRBV5-1,.
CASSHRPGTGTYGYTF,TGCGCCAGCAGCCATCGTCCCGGGACAGGGACCTATGGCTACACCTTC,TRBJ1-2,TRBD1,16,TRBV4-1,few
CSVEALAGYEQYF,TGCAGCGTTGAAGCACTAGCGGGGTACGAGCAGTACTTC,TRBJ2-7,TRBD2,13,TRBV29-1,.
CASSFRQNMNTEAFF,TGTGCCAGCAGCTTTAGACAGAACATGAACACTGAAGCTTTCTTT,TRBJ1-1,.,15,TRBV5-5,few
CASSESGAADTQYF,TGTGCCAGCAGCGAGAGTGGGGCGGCAGATACGCAGTATTTT,TRBJ2-3,.,14,TRBV9,many
CASSLGRDHFITEAFF,TGCGCCAGCAGCCTGGGGAGGGACCACTTTATCACTGAAGCTTTCTTT,TRBJ1-1,.,16,TRBV5-1,few
CASSPRGQLNNEQFF,TGTGCCAGCTCTCCAAGGGGGCAGCTAAACAATGAGCAGTTCTTC,TRBJ2-1,TRBD1,15,TRBV18,few
CASTWGPYTEAFF,TGTGCCAGCACTTGGGGTCCCTACACTGAAGCTTTCTTT,TRBJ1-1,.,13,TRBV19,few
CASSLSGGVRVTDTQYF,TGTGCCAGCAGCTTAAGCGGTGGGGTTCGGGTTACAGATACGCAGTATTTT,TRBJ2-3,.,17,TRBV13,few
CASSLDIGRAFF,TGCGCCAGCAGCTTGGATATCGGTAGGGCTTTCTTT,TRBJ1-1,.,12,TRBV5-1,.
CSAKNRETYEQYF,TGCAGTGCCAAAAACAGGGAGACCTACGAGCAGTACTTC,TRBJ2-7,.,13,TRBV20-1,.
CSARLTGGRTGELFF,TGCAGTGCTAGATTAACAGGGGGCAGGACCGGGGAGCTGTTTTTT,TRBJ2-2,TRBD1,15,TRBV20-1,few
CASSLQGSSEETQYF,TGTGCCAGCAGCTTACAGGGGAGTAGTGAGGAGACCCAGTACTTC,TRBJ2-5,TRBD1,15,TRBV5-6,.
CASALTRTGSTGELFF,TGTGCCAGCGCCCTGACCCGGACAGGGAGCACCGGGGAGCTGTTTTTT,TRBJ2-2,TRBD1,16,TRBV18,few
CASSSQPRAVETQYF,TGTGCCAGCAGCTCACAACCCAGGGCGGTGGAGACCCAGTACTTC,TRBJ2-5,.,15,TRBV7-2,.
CASSLHGTGVTDTQYF,TGTGCCAGCAGTTTACACGGGACAGGGGTCACAGATACGCAGTATTTT,TRBJ2-3,TRBD1,16,TRBV27,.
CASSLGQGTGEQFF,TGCGCCAGCAGCCTAGGACAGGGGACAGGTGAGCAGTTCTTC,TRBJ2-1,TRBD1,14,TRBV5-1,many
CASSPSGAADTQYF,TGTGCCAGCAGCCCCTCGGGGGCAGCAGATACGCAGTATTTT,TRBJ2-3,.,14,TRBV6-2/TRBV6-3,.
CASRGSGFEPQHF,TGTGCCAGCAGAGGGTCGGGTTTCGAGCCCCAGCATTTT,TRBJ1-5,.,13,TRBV12-3/TRBV12-4,few
CSAVRDREGNEQYF,TGCAGTGCTGTCCGGGACAGGGAAGGCAACGAGCAGTACTTC,TRBJ2-7,TRBD1,14,TRBV20-1,.
CASSILTGANYGYTF,TGTGCCAGTAGTATACTGACAGGCGCCAACTATGGCTACACCTTC,TRBJ1-2,.,15,TRBV19,.
CASSPSGTWGGYTF,TGTGCCAGCAGCCCGTCGGGGACCTGGGGTGGCTACACCTTC,TRBJ1-2,.,14,TRBV3-1,few
CASSLLSETYNEQFF,TGTGCCAGCAGTTTATTAAGCGAAACCTACAATGAGCAGTTCTTC,TRBJ2-1,.,15,TRBV6-2/TRBV6-3,.
CASSLEGAIEQFF,TGCGCCAGCAGCCTAGAGGGGGCGATTGAGCAGTTCTTC,TRBJ2-1,TRBD1,13,TRBV5-1,.
CATSREAPGVTGELFF,TGTGCCACCAGCAGAGAGGCGCCAGGGGTGACCGGGGAGCTGTTTTTT,TRBJ2-2,.,16,TRBV15,.
CASNRGGTDTQYF,TGTGCCAGCAACCGAGGGGGAACAGATACGCAGTATTTT,TRBJ2-3,.,13,TRBV6-5,.
CASSSPRDGTEAFF,TGTGCCAGCAGCTCCCCACGGGATGGCACTGAAGCTTTCTTT,TRBJ1-1,.,14,TRBV11-2,.
CASRRGGTVDAGELFF,TGTGCCAGCAGACGGGGGGGGACAGTGGATGCCGGGGAGCTGTTTTTT,TRBJ2-2,.,16,TRBV6-6,.